This T cell receptor (beta chain) emerged from a study of T-cell reconstitution after alpha-beta-depleted transplantation in children. Preparing the TCRbeta library involved the use of unique molecular identifiers. One entry per CDR3 protein results from TCRdb running MiXCR on the PCR reads. Of over 150,000 distinct CDR3 sequences in the sample, approximately 6.9% were seen once. The V gene's germline CDR1 is SGHTA and CDR2 FQGNSA. CDR3 length equals 15 residues. The V end was cut by 5 bases, the J end by 4 bases, with 16 bases between. The starting material was PBMCs, obtained before TCRalphabeta/CD19-depleted stem cell transplant. The V and J genes are TRBV7-2 and TRBJ2-3, with D maybe TRBD2 (6 bases). The sequence came from a boy between 2 and 10 years old with acute lymphoblastic leukemia, due to receive a stem cell transplant. The CDR3 nucleotides read TGTGCCAGCAGCGCTACAAATTCGGGGGCAGATACGCAGTATTTT. Amino acids: CASSATNSGADTQYF.